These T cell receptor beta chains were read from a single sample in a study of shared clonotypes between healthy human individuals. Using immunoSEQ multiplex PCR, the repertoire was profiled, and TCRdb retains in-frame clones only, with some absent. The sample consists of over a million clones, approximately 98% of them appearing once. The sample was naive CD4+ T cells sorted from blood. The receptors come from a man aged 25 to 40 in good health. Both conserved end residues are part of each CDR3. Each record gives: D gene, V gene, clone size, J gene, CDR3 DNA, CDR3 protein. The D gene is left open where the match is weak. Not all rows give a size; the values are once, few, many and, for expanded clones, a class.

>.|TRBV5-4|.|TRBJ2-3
TGTGCCAGCAGCTTAATAGGCGGGACCCGCGCTACGCAGTATTTT
CASSLIGGTRATQYF
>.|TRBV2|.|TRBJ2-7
TGTGCCAGCACTCGAAACCGCCTAACCTACGAGCAGTACTTC
CASTRNRLTYEQYF
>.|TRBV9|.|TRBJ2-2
TGTGCCAGCTGTCCCAGGACGAACACCGGGGAGCTGTTTTTT
CASCPRTNTGELFF
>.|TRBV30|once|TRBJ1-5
TGTGCCTGGAGTGTAGGGAGGGATCAGCCCCAGCATTTT
CAWSVGRDQPQHF
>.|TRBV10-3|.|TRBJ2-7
TGTGCCATCAGTGAGTCGTTGACAGCCGACAAGCAGTACTTC
CAISESLTADKQYF
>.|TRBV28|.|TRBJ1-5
TGTGCCAGCAGTTTCGTTTGGGACAAGAATCAGCCCCAGCATTTT
CASSFVWDKNQPQHF
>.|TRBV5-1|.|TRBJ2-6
TGCGCCAGCAGCCAGGGGCAGGGTTCCCTCTCTGGGGCCAACGTCCTGACTTTC
CASSQGQGSLSGANVLTF
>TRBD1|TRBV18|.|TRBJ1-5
TGTGCCAGCTCACCACCCGGACAGGGTGATCAGCCCCAGCATTTT
CASSPPGQGDQPQHF
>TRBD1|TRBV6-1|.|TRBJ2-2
TGTGCCAGCAGTGGCCACAGGGGGTCCCGTCCCGGGGAGCTGTTTTTT
CASSGHRGSRPGELFF
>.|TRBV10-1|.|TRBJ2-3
TGCGCCAGCAAAGGACGGGTCACTAGCACAGATACGCAGTATTTT
CASKGRVTSTDTQYF
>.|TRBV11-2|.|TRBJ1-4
TGTGCCAGCAGCTTGGCCAGGACGTGGGGATCAACTAATGAAAAACTGTTTTTT
CASSLARTWGSTNEKLFF
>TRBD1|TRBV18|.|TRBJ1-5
TGTGCCAGCTCACCATCGACAGGGGGCTTTCAGCCCCAGCATTTT
CASSPSTGGFQPQHF
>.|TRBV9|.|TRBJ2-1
TGTGCCAGCAGCGTAGGCCCCGTGGGGCCCTTCGGGAATGAGCAGTTCTTC
CASSVGPVGPFGNEQFF
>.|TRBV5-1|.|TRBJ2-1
TGCGCCAGCAGCCCATGGGGTAGCGGTAGCTCCTACAATGAGCAGTTCTTC
CASSPWGSGSSYNEQFF
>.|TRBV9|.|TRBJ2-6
TGTGCCAGCAGCGTAGGGGGTGGGGCCAACGTCCTGACTTTC
CASSVGGGANVLTF
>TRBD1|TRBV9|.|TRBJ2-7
TGTGCCAGCAGCGTTGGGACAGTAGGCTACGAGCAGTACTTC
CASSVGTVGYEQYF
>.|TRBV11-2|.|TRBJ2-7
TGTGCCAGCACCAGGACTGCTTCCCACGAGCAGTACTTC
CASTRTASHEQYF
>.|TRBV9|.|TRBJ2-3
TGTGCCAGCAGCGTAGTATCCCTAGGCACAGATACGCAGTATTTT
CASSVVSLGTDTQYF
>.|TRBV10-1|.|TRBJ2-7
TGCGCCAGCAGTGATACACTAGCAAACTACGAGCAGTACTTC
CASSDTLANYEQYF
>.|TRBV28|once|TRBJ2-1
TGTGCCAGCAGACTAGTCGCGTACAATGAGCAGTTCTTC
CASRLVAYNEQFF
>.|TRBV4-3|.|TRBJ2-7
TGCGCCAGCAGTTTAAGTGGCGAATCCTTCTACGAGCAGTACTTC
CASSLSGESFYEQYF
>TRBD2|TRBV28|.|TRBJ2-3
TGTGCCAGCAGTTTCGTGGGAGGGCCATCAGATACGCAGTATTTT
CASSFVGGPSDTQYF
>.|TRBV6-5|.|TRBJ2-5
TGTGCCAGCAGTCACTTCAGGGTCTCCTCTCAAGAGACCCAGTACTTC
CASSHFRVSSQETQYF
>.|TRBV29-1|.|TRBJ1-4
TGCAGCGTTGTTTTAAAGGGTGAAAAACTGTTTTTT
CSVVLKGEKLFF
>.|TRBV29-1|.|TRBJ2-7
TGCAGCGCCCTTCGGGACGGGAGCTCCTACGAGCAGTACTTC
CSALRDGSSYEQYF
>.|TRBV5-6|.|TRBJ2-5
TGTGCCAGCAGCCGTGGGACCGAAGAGACCCAGTACTTC
CASSRGTEETQYF
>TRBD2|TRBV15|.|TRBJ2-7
TGTGCCACCAGCAGAGTCGGGGGGGACGAGCAGTACTTC
CATSRVGGDEQYF
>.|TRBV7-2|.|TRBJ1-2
TGTGCCAGCAGCTTGAGGCCGGGACAACCTAACTATGGCTACACCTTC
CASSLRPGQPNYGYTF
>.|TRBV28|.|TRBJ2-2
TGTGCCAGCAGTTCACGGACCACCGGGGAGCTGTTTTTT
CASSSRTTGELFF
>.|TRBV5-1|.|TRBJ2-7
TGCGCCAGTACACCCCCTTCCTCTATCGAGCAGTACTTC
CASTPPSSIEQYF
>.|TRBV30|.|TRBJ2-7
TGTGCCTGGAATTACGGGGGCTTAGGGGAGCAGTACTTC
CAWNYGGLGEQYF
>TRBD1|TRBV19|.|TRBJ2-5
TGTGCCAGTAGCGACAGGGGGCGAGAGACCCAGTACTTC
CASSDRGRETQYF
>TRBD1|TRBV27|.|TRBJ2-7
TGTGCCAGCAGTTTAGAGGCCACAGGGGCCTCCTCCTCCTACGAGCAGTACTTC
CASSLEATGASSSYEQYF
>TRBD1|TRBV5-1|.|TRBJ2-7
TGCGCCAGCAGCTTGCTGGGACAGGACTACGAGCAGTACTTC
CASSLLGQDYEQYF
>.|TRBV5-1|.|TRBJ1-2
TGCGCCAGCAGCTTGGACAGGGAGGGTGGCTACACCTTC
CASSLDREGGYTF
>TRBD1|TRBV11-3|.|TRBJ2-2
TGTGCCAGCAGCTTCGGACAGGGGAACACCGGGGAGCTGTTTTTT
CASSFGQGNTGELFF
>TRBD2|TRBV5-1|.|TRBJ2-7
TGCGCCAGCAGCCCGACTAGCGGAGTCACCTACGAGCAGTACTTC
CASSPTSGVTYEQYF
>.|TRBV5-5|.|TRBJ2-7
TGTGCCAGCAGCCGCGCCGGGACAACCTCCTACGAGCAGTACTTC
CASSRAGTTSYEQYF
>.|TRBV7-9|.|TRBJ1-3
TGTGCCAGCAGGGAGGGGTCTGGAAACACCATATATTTT
CASREGSGNTIYF
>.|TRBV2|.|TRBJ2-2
TGTGCCAGCAGTGTGAACTCGATGGACAAAACCGGGGAGCTGTTTTTT
CASSVNSMDKTGELFF
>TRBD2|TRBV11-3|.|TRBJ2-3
TGTGCCAGCAGCCCGCGACTAGCGGGAGGACCAGATACGCAGTATTTT
CASSPRLAGGPDTQYF
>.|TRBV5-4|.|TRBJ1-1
TGTGCCAGCAGCTCCGGGCCACGGACGACTTTCTTT
CASSSGPRTTFF
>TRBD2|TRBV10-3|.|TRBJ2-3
TGTGCCATCAGTCGGGGACTAGCGGGGACCACAGATACGCAGTATTTT
CAISRGLAGTTDTQYF